The TCR beta chain under discussion was sequenced for a study of OX40 agonist ivuxolimab in advanced cancers. Notes on the research overall: Ivuxolimab was an agonistic, fully human IgG2 monoclonal antibody directed against OX40 (CD134), a costimulatory receptor. The point of sequencing TCRbeta in the periphery was to test whether ivuxolimab changed TCR sequence diversity and drove clonal T-cell expansion. Among the approximately 54 dose-escalation patients, about 19 had hepatocellular carcinoma, 15 melanoma, 9 renal cell carcinoma and 9 head and neck cancer. Intravenous ivuxolimab was administered to patients every 2 weeks at six dose levels: 0.01, 0.1, 0.3, 1.5, 3 and 10 mg/kg. The paper covers the monotherapy dose-escalation part of the phase I ivuxolimab trial, which included N ≈ 50 patients. Partial responses occurred in three dose-escalation patients, of whom one had hepatocellular carcinoma and two had cutaneous melanoma. Prior anti-PD-1, anti-PD-L1 or anti-CTLA-4 therapy was permitted, and approximately 40% of dose-escalation patients had received checkpoint inhibitors. In the dose-escalation cohort, 82.7% of patients were male, and the mean age was roughly 60 years with a range of about 20 to 90.

Turning to this clone: Its specific antigen is unknown. It has no much larger one-base neighbor in the sample; base qualities were not kept.

The trial excluded patients who had a history of autoimmune disease or who were on systemic immunosuppression. Peripheral blood for TCR sequencing was collected from all dose cohorts at baseline, on cycle 4 day 1, and on cycle 7 day 1. The samples were drawn from a first-in-human, open-label, multicenter phase I dose-escalation trial of ivuxolimab. Adults with locally advanced or metastatic head and neck squamous cell, hepatocellular, melanoma or renal cell carcinoma were enrolled in the trial. Before TCR sequencing, CD4+ T cells and CD8+ T cells were sorted from peripheral blood as separate populations. Study-wide findings and limitations: In the 0.1-3.0 mg/kg groups, partial responders had among the lowest normalized peripheral clonal expansion, particularly in CD8+ T cells. At doses of 0.1 to 3.0 mg/kg, clonal expansion of both CD4+ and CD8+ blood T cells was observed from baseline to week 6. After ivuxolimab, more expanded clones were found on average in CD8+ T cells than in CD4+ T cells. Low levels of normalized T-cell clonal expansion were also seen in some patients who did not respond. The antigen specificity of the peripheral T cells that underwent clonal expansion was not determined.

Genomic DNA was isolated from the sorted cells so that the TCRbeta CDR3 region could be sequenced. TCRbeta CDR3 regions were sequenced using the immunoSEQ Assay. TCRdb provides this immuneACCESS table in a form limited to in-frame rearrangements. Some clones are lacking; in checked studies, under half of them reflect an unresolved V gene, and why the rest are absent is not known. The sample contains around 67,000 clones, under 90% of them found a single time. Approximately 2.4% of the sample lies in the top ten. This sample comprised CD4+ or CD8+ T cells sorted from blood, obtained in a trial of the OX40 agonist ivuxolimab. This sequence originates from an adult with an advanced solid tumor such as melanoma, head and neck, liver or kidney cancer.

The CDR3 amino acid sequence is: CASSQGRETEAFF. The nucleotides read TGTGCCAGCTCACAGGGCAGGGAGACTGAAGCTTTCTTT. The chain uses TRBV18 and TRBJ1-1; a tentative D call is TRBD1 (5 bases match). Including the terminal cysteine and phenylalanine, the CDR3 comprises 13 residues. The sequence is cut down to CDR3 DNA, 39 bases in frame from base 1. V was cut back by 4 bases and J by 5 bases, leaving a gap of 11 bases between them. As encoded in the germline V gene, CDR1 is KGHSH while CDR2 is LQKENI.